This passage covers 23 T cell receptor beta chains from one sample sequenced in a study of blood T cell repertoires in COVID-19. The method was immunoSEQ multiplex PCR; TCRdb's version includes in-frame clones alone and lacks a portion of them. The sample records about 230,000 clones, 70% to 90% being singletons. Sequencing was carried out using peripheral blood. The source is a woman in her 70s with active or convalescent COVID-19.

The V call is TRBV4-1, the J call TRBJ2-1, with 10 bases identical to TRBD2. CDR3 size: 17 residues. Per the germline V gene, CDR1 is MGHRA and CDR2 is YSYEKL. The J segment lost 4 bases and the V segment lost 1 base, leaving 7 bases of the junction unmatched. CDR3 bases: TGCGCCAGCAGCCAAGGGATAGCGGGAGGTCGGTACAATGAGCAGTTCTTC. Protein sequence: CASSQGIAGGRYNEQFF.

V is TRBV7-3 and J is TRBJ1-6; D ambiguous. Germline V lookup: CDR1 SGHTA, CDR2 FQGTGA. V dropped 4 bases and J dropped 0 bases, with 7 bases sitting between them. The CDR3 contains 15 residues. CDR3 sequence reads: CASSSSGSYNSPLHF. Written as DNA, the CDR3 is TGTGCCAGCAGCTCTTCCGGCTCCTATAATTCACCCCTCCACTTT.

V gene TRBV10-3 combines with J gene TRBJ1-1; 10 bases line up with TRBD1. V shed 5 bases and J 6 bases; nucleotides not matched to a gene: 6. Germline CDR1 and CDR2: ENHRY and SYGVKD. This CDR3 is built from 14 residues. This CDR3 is CAISPGQGKAEAFF. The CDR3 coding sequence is TGTGCCATCAGTCCGGGACAGGGGAAGGCTGAAGCTTTCTTT.

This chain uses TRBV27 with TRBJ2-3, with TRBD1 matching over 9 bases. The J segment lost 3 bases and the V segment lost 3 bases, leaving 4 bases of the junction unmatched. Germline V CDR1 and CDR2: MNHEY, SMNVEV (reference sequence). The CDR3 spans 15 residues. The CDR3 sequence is CASSLDRGLTDTQYF. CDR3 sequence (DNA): TGTGCCAGCAGTTTGGACAGGGGATTGACAGATACGCAGTATTTT.

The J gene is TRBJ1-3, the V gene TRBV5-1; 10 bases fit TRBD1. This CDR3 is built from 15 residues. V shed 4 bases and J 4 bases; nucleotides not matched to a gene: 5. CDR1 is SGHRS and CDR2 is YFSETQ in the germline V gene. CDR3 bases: TGCGCCAGCAGCACGGGACAGGGGTACGGAAACACCATATATTTT. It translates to CASSTGQGYGNTIYF.

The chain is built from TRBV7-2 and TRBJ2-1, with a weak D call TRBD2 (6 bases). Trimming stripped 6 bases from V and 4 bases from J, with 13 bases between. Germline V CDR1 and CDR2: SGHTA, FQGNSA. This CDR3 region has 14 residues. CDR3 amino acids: CASSSTSSYNEQFF. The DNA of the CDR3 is TGTGCCAGCAGTTCTACTAGCTCTTACAATGAGCAGTTCTTC. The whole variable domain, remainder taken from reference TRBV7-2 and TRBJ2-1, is GAGVSQSPSNKVTEKGKDVELRCDPISGHTALYWYRQSLGQGLEFLIYFQGNSAPDKSGLPSDRFSAERTGGSVSTLTIQRTQQEDSAVYLCASSSTSSYNEQFFGPGTRLTVL.

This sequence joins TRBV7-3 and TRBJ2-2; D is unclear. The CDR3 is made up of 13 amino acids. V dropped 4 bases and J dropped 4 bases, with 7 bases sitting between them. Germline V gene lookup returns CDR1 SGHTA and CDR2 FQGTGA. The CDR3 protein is CASSSYSTGELFF. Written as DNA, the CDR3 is TGTGCCAGCAGCTCCTATTCCACCGGGGAGCTGTTTTTT. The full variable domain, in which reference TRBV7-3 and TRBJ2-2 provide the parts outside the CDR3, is GAGVSQTPSNKVTEKGKYVELRCDPISGHTALYWYRQSLGQGPEFLIYFQGTGAADDSGLPNDRFFAVRPEGSVSTLKIQRTERGDSAVYLCASSSYSTGELFFGEGSRLTVL.

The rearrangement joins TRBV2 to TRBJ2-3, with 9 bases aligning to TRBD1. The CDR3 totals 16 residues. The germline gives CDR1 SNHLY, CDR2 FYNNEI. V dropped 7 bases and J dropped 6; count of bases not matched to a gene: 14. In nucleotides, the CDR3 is TGTGCCAGCAAGGGAGGACAGGGGATAATCGGCGATACGCAGTATTTT. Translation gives CASKGGQGIIGDTQYF.

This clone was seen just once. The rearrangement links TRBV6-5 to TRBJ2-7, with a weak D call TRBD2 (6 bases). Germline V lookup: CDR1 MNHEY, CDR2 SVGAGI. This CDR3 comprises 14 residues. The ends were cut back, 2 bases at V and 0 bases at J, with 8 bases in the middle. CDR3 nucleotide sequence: TGTGCCAGCAGTTACCAGGGAGGCTCCTACGAGCAGTACTTC. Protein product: CASSYQGGSYEQYF.

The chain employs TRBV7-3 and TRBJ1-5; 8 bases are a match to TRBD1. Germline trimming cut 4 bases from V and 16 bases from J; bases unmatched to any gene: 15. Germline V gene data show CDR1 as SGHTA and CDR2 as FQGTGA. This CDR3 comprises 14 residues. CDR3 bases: TGTGCCAGCAGCTCCGGGACAGGCTCGAAAGTACGTCATTTT. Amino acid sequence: CASSSGTGSKVRHF.

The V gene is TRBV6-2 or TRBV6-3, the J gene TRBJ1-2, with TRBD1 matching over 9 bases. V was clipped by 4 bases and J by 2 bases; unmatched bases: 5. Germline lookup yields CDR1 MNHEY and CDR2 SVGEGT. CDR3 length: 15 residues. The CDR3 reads CASSWSTGGNYGYTF. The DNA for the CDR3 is TGTGCCAGCAGTTGGTCGACAGGGGGAAACTATGGCTACACCTTC.

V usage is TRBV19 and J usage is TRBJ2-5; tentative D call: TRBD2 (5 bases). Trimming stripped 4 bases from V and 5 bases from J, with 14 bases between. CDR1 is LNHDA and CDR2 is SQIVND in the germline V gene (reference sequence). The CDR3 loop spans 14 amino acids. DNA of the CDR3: TGTGCCAGTAGTACCAGAAACTCGGGGGAGACCCAGTACTTC. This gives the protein CASSTRNSGETQYF.

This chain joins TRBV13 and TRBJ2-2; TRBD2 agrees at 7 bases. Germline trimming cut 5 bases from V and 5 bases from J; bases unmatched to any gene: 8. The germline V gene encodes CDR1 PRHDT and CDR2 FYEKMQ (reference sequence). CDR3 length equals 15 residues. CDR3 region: CASSPGRGQTGELFF. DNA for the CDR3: TGTGCCAGCAGCCCAGGGAGGGGCCAGACCGGGGAGCTGTTTTTT. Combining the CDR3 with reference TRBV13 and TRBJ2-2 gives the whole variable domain AAGVIQSPRHLIKEKRETATLKCYPIPRHDTVYWYQQGPGQDPQFLISFYEKMQSDKGSIPDRFSAQQFSDYHSELNMSSLELGDSALYFCASSPGRGQTGELFFGEGSRLTVL.

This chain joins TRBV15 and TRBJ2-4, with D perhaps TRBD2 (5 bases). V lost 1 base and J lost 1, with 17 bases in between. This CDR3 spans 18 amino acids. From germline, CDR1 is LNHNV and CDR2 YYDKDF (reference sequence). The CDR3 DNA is TGTGCCACCAGCAGAGGAACTGGCGCTAGGGAGGCCAAAAACATTCAGTACTTC. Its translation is CATSRGTGAREAKNIQYF. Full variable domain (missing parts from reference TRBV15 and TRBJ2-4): DAMVIQNPRYQVTQFGKPVTLSCSQTLNHNVMYWYQQKSSQAPKLLFHYYDKDFNNEADTPDNFQSRRPNTSFCFLDIRSPGLGDTAMYLCATSRGTGAREAKNIQYFGAGTRLSVL.

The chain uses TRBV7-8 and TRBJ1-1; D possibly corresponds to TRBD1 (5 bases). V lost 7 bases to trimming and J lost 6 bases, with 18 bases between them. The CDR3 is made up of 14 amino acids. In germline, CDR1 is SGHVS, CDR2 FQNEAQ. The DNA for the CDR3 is TGTGCCAGCAAGTCTCTTAGGGGCGGGGCTGAAGCTTTCTTT. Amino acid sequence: CASKSLRGGAEAFF.

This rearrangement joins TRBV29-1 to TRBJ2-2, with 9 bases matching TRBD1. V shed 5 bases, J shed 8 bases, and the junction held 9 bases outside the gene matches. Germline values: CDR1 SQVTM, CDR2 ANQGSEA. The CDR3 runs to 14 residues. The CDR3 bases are TGCAGCGTTCCGGGACAGGGAACAAAGGGGGAGCTGTTTTTT. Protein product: CSVPGQGTKGELFF.

The CDR3 DNA is TGTGCCAGCACGGGTCCAACAGGGCACGAGACCCAGTACTTC. Translating gives CASTGPTGHETQYF. This sequence joins TRBV28 and TRBJ2-5; possibly TRBD1 for D (6 bases). The germline V gene encodes CDR1 MDHEN and CDR2 SYDVKM. This CDR3 has 14 residues. V was clipped by 7 bases and J by 5 bases, with 17 bases between them.

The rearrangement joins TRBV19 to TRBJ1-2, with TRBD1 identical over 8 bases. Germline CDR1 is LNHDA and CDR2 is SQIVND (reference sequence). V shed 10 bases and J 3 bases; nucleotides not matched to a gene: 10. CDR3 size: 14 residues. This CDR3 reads CATRDWDRYYGYTF. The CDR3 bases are TGTGCCACCCGGGATTGGGACAGGTACTATGGCTACACCTTC.

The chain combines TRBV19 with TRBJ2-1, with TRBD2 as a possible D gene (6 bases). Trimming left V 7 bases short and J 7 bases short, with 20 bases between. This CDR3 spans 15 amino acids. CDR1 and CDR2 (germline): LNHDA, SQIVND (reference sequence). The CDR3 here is CASMQGGSWGNEQFF. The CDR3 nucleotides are TGTGCCAGTATGCAGGGAGGCAGCTGGGGAAATGAGCAGTTCTTC.

The CDR3 loop reads CASRGGTGTGERADTQYF. CDR3 DNA sequence: TGTGCCAGCAGAGGGGGGACGGGGACAGGGGAGAGAGCAGATACGCAGTATTTT. The chain is built from TRBV7-9 and TRBJ2-3, with 10 bases aligning to TRBD1. V shed 6 bases and J 4 bases; nucleotides not matched to a gene: 16. Germline V gene data show CDR1 as SEHNR and CDR2 as FQNEAQ (reference sequence). This CDR3 is built from 18 residues.

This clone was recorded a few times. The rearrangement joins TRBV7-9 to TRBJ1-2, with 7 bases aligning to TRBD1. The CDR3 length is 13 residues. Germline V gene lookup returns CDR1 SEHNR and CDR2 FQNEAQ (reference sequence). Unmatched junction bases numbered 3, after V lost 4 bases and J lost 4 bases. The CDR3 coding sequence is TGTGCCAGCAGCTCGGGACAGCTCTATGGCTACACCTTC. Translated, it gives CASSSGQLYGYTF.

The CDR3 bases are TGTGCCTGGGCCCCCGGCGGGAGCTCCTACGAGCAGTACTTC. It translates to CAWAPGGSSYEQYF. The chain combines TRBV30 with TRBJ2-7; the match to TRBD2 covers 7 bases. Losses at the gene ends were 5 bases for V and 0 bases for J; bases not matched to a gene: 7. The length of the CDR3 is 14 residues. Germline CDR1 reads GTSNPN; CDR2 reads SVGIG (reference sequence).

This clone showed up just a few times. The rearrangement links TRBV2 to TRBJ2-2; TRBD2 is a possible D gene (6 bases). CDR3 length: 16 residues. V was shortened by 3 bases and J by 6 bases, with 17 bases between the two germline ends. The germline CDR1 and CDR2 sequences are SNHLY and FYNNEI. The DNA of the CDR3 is TGTGCCAGCAGTGATTTAAGACTAGAGAGGTCCGGGGAGCTGTTTTTT. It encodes CASSDLRLERSGELFF. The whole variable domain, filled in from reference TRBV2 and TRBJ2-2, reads EPEVTQTPSHQVTQMGQEVILRCVPISNHLYFYWYRQILGQKVEFLVSFYNNEISEKSEIFDDQFSVERPDGSNFTLKIRSTKLEDSAMYFCASSDLRLERSGELFFGEGSRLTVL.